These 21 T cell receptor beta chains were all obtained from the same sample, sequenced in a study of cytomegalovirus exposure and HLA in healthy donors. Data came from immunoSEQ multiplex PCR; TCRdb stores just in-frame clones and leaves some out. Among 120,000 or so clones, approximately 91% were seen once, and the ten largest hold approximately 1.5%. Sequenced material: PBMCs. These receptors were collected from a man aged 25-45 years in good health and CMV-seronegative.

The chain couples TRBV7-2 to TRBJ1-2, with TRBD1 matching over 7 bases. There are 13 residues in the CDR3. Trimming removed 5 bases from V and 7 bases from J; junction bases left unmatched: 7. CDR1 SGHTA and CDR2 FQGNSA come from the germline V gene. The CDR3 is CASSAEGALGYTF. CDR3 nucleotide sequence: TGTGCCAGCAGCGCAGAGGGGGCGCTTGGCTACACCTTC.

In DNA, the CDR3 is TGCAGCGTTGAATATAACAGGGGAGGAGAGACCCAGTACTTC. It is translated as CSVEYNRGGETQYF. The J gene is TRBJ2-5, the V gene TRBV29-1, with D possibly matching TRBD1 (7 bases). Trimming shortened V by 2 bases and J by 4 bases, and 14 bases separated the two germline ends. Germline values: CDR1 SQVTM, CDR2 ANQGSEA. This CDR3 comprises 14 residues.

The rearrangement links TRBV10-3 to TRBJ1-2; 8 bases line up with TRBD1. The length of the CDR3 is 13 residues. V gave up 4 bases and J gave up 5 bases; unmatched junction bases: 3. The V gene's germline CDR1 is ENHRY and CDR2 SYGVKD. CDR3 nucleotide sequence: TGTGCCATCAGTGTTACAGGGGGATATGGCTACACCTTC. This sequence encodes CAISVTGGYGYTF.

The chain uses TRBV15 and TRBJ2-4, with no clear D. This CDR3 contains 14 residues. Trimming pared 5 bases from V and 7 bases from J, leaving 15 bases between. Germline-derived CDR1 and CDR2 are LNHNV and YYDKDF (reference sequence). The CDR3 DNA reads TGTGCCACCAGCCGCTTAGCCCCTGGGAACATTCAGTACTTC. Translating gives CATSRLAPGNIQYF.

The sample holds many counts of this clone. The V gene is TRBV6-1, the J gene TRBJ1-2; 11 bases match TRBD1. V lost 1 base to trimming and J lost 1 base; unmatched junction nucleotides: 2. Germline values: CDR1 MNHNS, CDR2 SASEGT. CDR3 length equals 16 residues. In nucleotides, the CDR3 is TGTGCCAGCAGTGAAGGGACAGGGGGCGGTAACTATGGCTACACCTTC. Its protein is CASSEGTGGGNYGYTF.

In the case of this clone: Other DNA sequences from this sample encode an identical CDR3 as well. CDR3 sequence (DNA): TGCGCCAGCAGCTTGGTTGCTAGCGGGAGGGTCACAGATACGCAGTATTTT. Protein sequence: CASSLVASGRVTDTQYF. V and J are TRBV5-1 and TRBJ2-3; 12 bases agree with TRBD2. V lost 0 bases, J lost 2 bases, and 4 bases stayed unmatched. The CDR3 totals 17 residues. Looked up from germline, CDR1 is SGHRS and CDR2 is YFSETQ. The complete variable domain, with remaining parts taken from reference TRBV5-1 and TRBJ2-3, reads KAGVTQTPRYLIKTRGQQVTLSCSPISGHRSVSWYQQTPGQGLQFLFEYFSETQRNKGNFPGRFSGRQFSNSRSEMNVSTLELGDSALYLCASSLVASGRVTDTQYFGPGTRLTVL.

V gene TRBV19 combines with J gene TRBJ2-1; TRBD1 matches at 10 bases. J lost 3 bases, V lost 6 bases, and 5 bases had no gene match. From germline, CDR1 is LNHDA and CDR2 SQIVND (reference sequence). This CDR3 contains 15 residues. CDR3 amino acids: CASSMGTGDYNEQFF. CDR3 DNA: TGTGCCAGTAGCATGGGGACAGGGGACTACAATGAGCAGTTCTTC.

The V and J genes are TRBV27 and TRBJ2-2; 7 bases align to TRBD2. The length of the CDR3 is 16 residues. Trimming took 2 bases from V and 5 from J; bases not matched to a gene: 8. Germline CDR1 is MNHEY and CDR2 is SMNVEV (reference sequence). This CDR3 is CASSLTRLALTGELFF. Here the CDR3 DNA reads TGTGCCAGCAGTTTAACCCGACTAGCTTTGACCGGGGAGCTGTTTTTT.

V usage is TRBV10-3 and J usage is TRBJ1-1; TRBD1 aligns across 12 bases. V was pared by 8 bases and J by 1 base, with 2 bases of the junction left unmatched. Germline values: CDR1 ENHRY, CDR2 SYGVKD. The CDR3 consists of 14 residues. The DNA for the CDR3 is TGTGCCATCTGGGACAGGGGGCAGAACACTGAAGCTTTCTTT. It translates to CAIWDRGQNTEAFF.

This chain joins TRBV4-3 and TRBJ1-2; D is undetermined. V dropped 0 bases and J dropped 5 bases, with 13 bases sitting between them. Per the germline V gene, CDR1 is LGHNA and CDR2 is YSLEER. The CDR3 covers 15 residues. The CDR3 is CASSQDLHTSYGYTF. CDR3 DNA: TGCGCCAGCAGCCAAGATCTTCACACCTCTTATGGCTACACCTTC.

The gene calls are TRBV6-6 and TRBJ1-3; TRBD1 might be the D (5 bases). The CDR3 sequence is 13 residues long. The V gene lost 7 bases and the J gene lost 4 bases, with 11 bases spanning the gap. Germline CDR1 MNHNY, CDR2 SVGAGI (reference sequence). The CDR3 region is CASNGGTGNTIYF. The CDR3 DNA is TGTGCCAGCAACGGGGGGACGGGAAACACCATATATTTT.

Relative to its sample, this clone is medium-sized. The CDR3 nucleotides are TGTGCCAGTAGTACAGGTAATTCACCCCTCCACTTT. Its protein product is CASSTGNSPLHF. This chain connects TRBV19 to TRBJ1-6; D gene ambiguous. The CDR3 is 12 residues long. Trimming left V 4 bases short and J 6 bases short, with 4 bases between. Germline CDR1 and CDR2: LNHDA and SQIVND (reference sequence). Supplemented by reference TRBV19 and TRBJ1-6, the full variable domain reads DGGITQSPKYLFRKEGQNVTLSCEQNLNHDAMYWYRQDPGQGLRLIYYSQIVNDFQKGDIAEGYSVSREKKESFPLTVTSAQKNPTAFYLCASSTGNSPLHFGNGTRLTVT.

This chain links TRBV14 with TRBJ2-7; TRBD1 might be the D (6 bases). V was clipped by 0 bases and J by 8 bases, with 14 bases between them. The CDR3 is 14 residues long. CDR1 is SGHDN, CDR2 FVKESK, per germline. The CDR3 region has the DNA TGTGCCAGCAGCCAAGAACAGGGTATATTCAAGCAGTACTTC. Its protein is CASSQEQGIFKQYF.

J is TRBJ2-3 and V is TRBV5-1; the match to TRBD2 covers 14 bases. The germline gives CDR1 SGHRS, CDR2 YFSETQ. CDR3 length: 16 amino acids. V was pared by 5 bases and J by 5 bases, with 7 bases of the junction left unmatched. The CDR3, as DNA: TGCGCCAGCAGGGTGGGACTAGCGGGAGTCGGAGATACGCAGTATTTT. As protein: CASRVGLAGVGDTQYF.

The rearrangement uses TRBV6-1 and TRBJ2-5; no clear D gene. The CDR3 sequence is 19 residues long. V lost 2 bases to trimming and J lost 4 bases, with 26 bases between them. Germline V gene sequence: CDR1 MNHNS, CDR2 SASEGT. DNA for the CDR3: TGTGCCAGCAGTGAACTAAGAGGTGGGTGGCGGTCCGTGTCAGAGACCCAGTACTTC. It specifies CASSELRGGWRSVSETQYF.

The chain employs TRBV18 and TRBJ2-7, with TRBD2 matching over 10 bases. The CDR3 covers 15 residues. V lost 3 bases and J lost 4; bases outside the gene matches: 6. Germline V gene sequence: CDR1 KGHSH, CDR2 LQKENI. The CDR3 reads CASSPSLAGVYEQYF. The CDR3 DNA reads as TGTGCCAGCTCACCCTCGCTAGCGGGAGTTTACGAGCAGTACTTC. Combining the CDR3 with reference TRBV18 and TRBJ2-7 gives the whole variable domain NAGVMQNPRHLVRRRGQEARLRCSPMKGHSHVYWYRQLPEEGLKFMVYLQKENIIDESGMPKERFSAEFPKEGPSILRIQQVVRGDSAAYFCASSPSLAGVYEQYFGPGTRLTVT.

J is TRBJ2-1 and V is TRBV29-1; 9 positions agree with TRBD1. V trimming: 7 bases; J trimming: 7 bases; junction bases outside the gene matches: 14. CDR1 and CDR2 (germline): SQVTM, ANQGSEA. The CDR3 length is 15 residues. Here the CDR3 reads CSAQRTGEEWNEQFF. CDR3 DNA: TGCAGCGCCCAACGGACAGGGGAGGAATGGAATGAGCAGTTCTTC.

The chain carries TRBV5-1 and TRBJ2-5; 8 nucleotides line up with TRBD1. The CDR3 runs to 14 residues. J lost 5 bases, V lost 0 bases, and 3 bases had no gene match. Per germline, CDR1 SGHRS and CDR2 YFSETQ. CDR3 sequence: CASSLAGGLETQYF. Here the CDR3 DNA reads TGCGCCAGCAGCTTGGCAGGGGGCCTGGAGACCCAGTACTTC.

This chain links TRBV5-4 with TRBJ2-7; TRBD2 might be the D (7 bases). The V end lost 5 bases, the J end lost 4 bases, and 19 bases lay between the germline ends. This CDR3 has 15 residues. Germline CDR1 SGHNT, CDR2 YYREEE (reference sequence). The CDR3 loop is CASSRGAGERYEQYF. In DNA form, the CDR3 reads TGTGCCAGCAGTCGGGGGGCGGGAGAACGATACGAGCAGTACTTC.

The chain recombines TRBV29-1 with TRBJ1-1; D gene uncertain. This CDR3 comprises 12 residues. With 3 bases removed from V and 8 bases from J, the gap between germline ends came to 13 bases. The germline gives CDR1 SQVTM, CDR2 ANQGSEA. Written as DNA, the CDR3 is TGCAGCGTTGACCCCCGGGGAGTAGAAGCTTTCTTT. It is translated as CSVDPRGVEAFF.

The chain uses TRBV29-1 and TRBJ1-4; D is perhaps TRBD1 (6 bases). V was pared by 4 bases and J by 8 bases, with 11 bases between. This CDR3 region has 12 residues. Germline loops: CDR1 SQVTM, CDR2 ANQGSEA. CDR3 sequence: CSVVSRGEKLFF. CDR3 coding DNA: TGCAGCGTTGTCAGCAGGGGCGAAAAACTGTTTTTT.